These 13 T cell receptor beta chains were sequenced from one sample in a study of T cell changes during pregnancy in multiple sclerosis. Measured with immunoSEQ multiplex PCR; TCRdb has only the in-frame clones, and not every one. In the table there are approximately 59,000 clones, 90% to 95% of which are singletons. Sequenced here: peripheral blood, sampled in the third trimester of pregnancy. Every receptor here comes from a female donor in good health, enrolled as a control in a pregnancy study.

Worth noting for this clone: The germline gene is not matched at one end of the junction; a read error may be the cause. The V gene is TRBV7-9, the J gene TRBJ1-2; D ambiguous. The CDR3 has 9 residues. The V gene's germline CDR1 is SEHNR and CDR2 FQNEAQ (reference sequence). The CDR3 loop is CASSLNPVF. The CDR3 DNA reads TGTGCCAGCAGCTTAAATCCTGTCTTC.

The V call is TRBV4-1, the J call TRBJ2-1, with 7 bases identical to TRBD2. The length of the CDR3 is 17 residues. Germline V gene lookup returns CDR1 MGHRA and CDR2 YSYEKL. With V trimmed by 0 bases and J by 8 bases, 13 bases remained unmatched. The DNA of the CDR3 is TGCGCCAGCAGCCAAGATACGGGTGGCGGGGGACGAGATGAGCAGTTCTTC. Its protein is CASSQDTGGGGRDEQFF.

V and J are TRBV5-4 and TRBJ2-2; TRBD2 agrees at 9 bases. V shed 4 bases, J shed 4 bases, and the junction held 5 bases outside the gene matches. Germline V lookup: CDR1 SGHNT, CDR2 YYREEE (reference sequence). This CDR3 has 15 amino acids. In DNA, the CDR3 is TGTGCCAGCAGCCCGGGACTAGCTAGCACCGGGGAGCTGTTTTTT. Translation gives CASSPGLASTGELFF.

CDR3 DNA: TGTGCCAGCAGTTTAGACGCGGGGAGCCACAATGAGCAGTTCTTC. It encodes CASSLDAGSHNEQFF. V and J are TRBV27 and TRBJ2-1; TRBD2 is a possible D gene (6 bases). The CDR3 runs 15 residues. In germline, CDR1 is MNHEY, CDR2 SMNVEV (reference sequence). V was shortened by 2 bases and J by 5 bases, with 13 bases between the two germline ends.

The chain carries TRBV5-8 and TRBJ2-5, with 7 bases lining up with TRBD1. Germline CDR1 SGHTS, CDR2 YDEGEE. V lost 0 bases to trimming and J lost 1 base; unmatched junction nucleotides: 0. The length of the CDR3 is 14 residues. The DNA for the CDR3 is TGTGCCAGCAGCTTGGCAGGGGGCCAAGAGACCCAGTACTTC. Encoded protein: CASSLAGGQETQYF.

This chain joins TRBV7-8 and TRBJ1-6; TRBD1 matches 8 bases. V was clipped by 1 base and J by 7 bases; unmatched bases: 0. CDR1 SGHVS and CDR2 FQNEAQ come from the germline V gene. This CDR3 contains 14 residues. CDR3 in amino acids: CASSLGTGNSPLHF. DNA for the CDR3: TGTGCCAGCAGCTTAGGGACAGGGAATTCACCCCTCCACTTT.

This clone was seen once. The CDR3, as DNA: TGTGCCAGCAGAAACATAATCTATAATTCACCCCTCCACTTT. It translates to CASRNIIYNSPLHF. The chain uses TRBV6-7 and TRBJ1-6; no definite D call. TRBV6-7 is an open reading frame, and its role is uncertain. The CDR3 has 14 residues. V lost 6 bases, J lost 3 bases, and 9 bases lay in between.

The chain carries TRBV28 and TRBJ2-3; 8 nucleotides align to TRBD2. This CDR3 is 15 amino acids long. Germline lookup yields CDR1 MDHEN and CDR2 SYDVKM. V shed 4 bases and J 5 bases; nucleotides not matched to a gene: 8. CDR3 residues: CASSSSGTRQDTQYF. In nucleotides, the CDR3 is TGTGCCAGCAGTTCCTCGGGGACTAGACAAGATACGCAGTATTTT.

The CDR3 DNA reads as TGCGCCAGCAGCCAAGGACCCAGGTCCCATAATGAGCAGTTCTTC. It translates to CASSQGPRSHNEQFF. This rearrangement joins TRBV4-1 to TRBJ2-1; D gene unclear. V gave up 1 base and J gave up 7 bases, with 14 bases separating them. This CDR3 contains 15 residues. CDR1 is MGHRA, CDR2 YSYEKL, per germline.

The genes are TRBV5-1 and TRBJ1-1; maybe TRBD1 (5 bases). V was cut by 4 bases and J by 1 base, with 8 bases left in between. Germline V gene data show CDR1 as SGHRS and CDR2 as YFSETQ. The CDR3 covers 13 residues. The CDR3 DNA sequence: TGCGCCAGCAGCCCAGGACAGAACACTGAAGCTTTCTTT. Encoded protein: CASSPGQNTEAFF. Full variable domain (missing parts from reference TRBV5-1 and TRBJ1-1): KAGVTQTPRYLIKTRGQQVTLSCSPISGHRSVSWYQQTPGQGLQFLFEYFSETQRNKGNFPGRFSGRQFSNSRSEMNVSTLELGDSALYLCASSPGQNTEAFFGQGTRLTVV.

V and J are TRBV4-1 and TRBJ2-5, with D possibly TRBD1 on 6 matching bases. CDR1 and CDR2 (germline): MGHRA, YSYEKL. This CDR3 has 16 residues. Trimming stripped 2 bases from V and 5 bases from J, with 18 bases between. This chain's CDR3 is CASSQTGQGFGETQYF. The CDR3 region has the DNA TGCGCCAGCAGCCAAACAGGGCAGGGCTTCGGGGAGACCCAGTACTTC.

V and J are TRBV6-5 and TRBJ1-5, with 9 bases fitting TRBD1. The CDR3 spans 15 residues. Germline V gene lookup returns CDR1 MNHEY and CDR2 SVGAGI. V lost 6 bases and J lost 3; bases outside the gene matches: 6. The CDR3 sequence: CASSRTGAYNQPQHF. The CDR3 coding sequence is TGTGCCAGCAGCCGGACAGGGGCATACAATCAGCCCCAGCATTTT.

The J gene is TRBJ1-5, the V gene TRBV19; 7 bases align to TRBD1. Germline V gene sequence: CDR1 LNHDA, CDR2 SQIVND (reference sequence). Germline trimming cut 4 bases from V and 6 bases from J; bases unmatched to any gene: 9. This CDR3 has 15 residues. CDR3 DNA sequence: TGTGCCAGTAGTACTCGAGGGGGCGCGGGTCAGCCCCAGCATTTT. Residues: CASSTRGGAGQPQHF.